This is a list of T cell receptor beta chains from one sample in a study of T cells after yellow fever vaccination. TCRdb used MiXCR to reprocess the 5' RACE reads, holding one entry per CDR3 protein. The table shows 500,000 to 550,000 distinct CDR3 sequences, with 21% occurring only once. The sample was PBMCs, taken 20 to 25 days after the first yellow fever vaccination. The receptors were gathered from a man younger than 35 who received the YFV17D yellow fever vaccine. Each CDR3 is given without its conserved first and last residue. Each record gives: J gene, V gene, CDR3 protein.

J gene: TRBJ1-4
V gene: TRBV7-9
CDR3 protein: ASSSVANEKLF

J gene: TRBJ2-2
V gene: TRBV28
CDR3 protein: ASSLYGNTGELF

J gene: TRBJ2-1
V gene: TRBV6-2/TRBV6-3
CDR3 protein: ASSWDRDAGISYNEQF

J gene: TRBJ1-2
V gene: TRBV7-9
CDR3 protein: ASSSTGRGTYGYT

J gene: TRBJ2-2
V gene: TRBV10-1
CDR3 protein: ASSGLAGPYTGELF

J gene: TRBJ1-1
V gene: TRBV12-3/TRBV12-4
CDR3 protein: ASSMLGGTEAF

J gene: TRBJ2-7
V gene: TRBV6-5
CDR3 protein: ASSYGGVSSYEQY

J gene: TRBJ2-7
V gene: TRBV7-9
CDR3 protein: ASSLTHTYEQY

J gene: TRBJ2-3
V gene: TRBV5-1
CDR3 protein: ASSLARGLADTQY

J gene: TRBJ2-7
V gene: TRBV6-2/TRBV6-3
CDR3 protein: ATKNRGVTYEQY

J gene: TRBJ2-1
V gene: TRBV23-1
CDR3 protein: ASSQRAQGDEQF

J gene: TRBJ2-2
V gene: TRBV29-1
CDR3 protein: SVEVQGTGELF

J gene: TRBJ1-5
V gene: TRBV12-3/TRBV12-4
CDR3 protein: ASSLGEGDRGVNQPQH

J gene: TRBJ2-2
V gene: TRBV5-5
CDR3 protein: ASSPRAGELF

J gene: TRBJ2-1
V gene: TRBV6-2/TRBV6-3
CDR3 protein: ASRNPGLGVDEQF

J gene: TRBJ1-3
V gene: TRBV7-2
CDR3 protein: ASSLGPQESSGNTIY